Listed here are 32 T cell receptor beta chains from one sample, sequenced in a study of radiotherapy plus CTLA-4 blockade in lung cancer. Generated by immunoSEQ multiplex PCR, the TCRdb table keeps only in-frame clones and is missing some. The sample contains 45,000 or so clones, roughly 84% of which appear only once. The sequencing used peripheral blood, collected from a patient treated with radiotherapy plus ipilimumab. Receptors originate from a human donor with non-small cell lung cancer whose response to radiotherapy plus ipilimumab could not be evaluated.

This chain joins TRBV7-2 and TRBJ2-6, with TRBD1 matching 7 bases. CDR1 is SGHTA, CDR2 FQGNSA, per germline. V lost 3 bases, J lost 0 bases, and 2 bases stayed unmatched. The CDR3 covers 16 residues. DNA for the CDR3: TGTGCCAGCAGCTTGGGACAGTCCTCTGGGGCCAACGTCCTGACTTTC. This encodes CASSLGQSSGANVLTF.

This chain uses TRBV19 with TRBJ2-5; D call uncertain. Germline V gene lookup returns CDR1 LNHDA and CDR2 SQIVND (reference sequence). The CDR3 is made up of 13 amino acids. The germline V and J ends were trimmed by 5 bases and 5 bases, with 12 bases remaining between them. The CDR3 DNA sequence: TGTGCCAGTAGTCCCCTTGGAGAGGAGACCCAGTACTTC. Translating it yields CASSPLGEETQYF.

This clone has only a few counts. The chain links TRBV20-1 to TRBJ2-1; no firm D call. The length of the CDR3 is 10 residues. Trimming took 7 bases from V and 4 from J, leaving 5 bases between them. CDR1 and CDR2 (germline): DFQATT, SNEGSKA (reference sequence). The CDR3 coding sequence is TGCAGTGGAGTTTACAATGAGCAGTTCTTC. It yields the protein CSGVYNEQFF.

This chain connects TRBV27 to TRBJ1-2; 7 bases are shared with TRBD1. CDR3 size: 14 residues. Unmatched junction bases numbered 10, after V lost 5 bases and J lost 7 bases. CDR1 MNHEY and CDR2 SMNVEV come from the germline V gene (reference sequence). The DNA of the CDR3 is TGTGCCAGCAGTATCCGGGACAGAAGAAGTGGCTACACCTTC. Its protein is CASSIRDRRSGYTF.

The chain has TRBV7-2 and TRBJ2-7; tentatively, D is TRBD2 (5 bases). The CDR3 covers 16 residues. Trimming took off 2 bases at V and 0 bases at J, with 14 bases between the two ends. The germline V gene has CDR1 SGHTA and CDR2 FQGNSA. CDR3 residues: CASSLWENSVSYEQYF. CDR3 nucleotides: TGTGCCAGCAGCTTATGGGAGAACAGCGTCTCCTACGAGCAGTACTTC.

This sequence joins TRBV6-5 and TRBJ1-2; perhaps TRBD1 as D (6 bases). This CDR3 contains 15 residues. V was shortened by 6 bases and J by 0 bases, with 14 bases between the two germline ends. The germline V gene has CDR1 MNHEY and CDR2 SVGAGI. The CDR3 protein is CASSLTGNSNYGYTF. The CDR3 bases are TGTGCCAGCAGCTTAACAGGGAACTCTAACTATGGCTACACCTTC.

The CDR3 sequence: CASGTSGRGSQETQYF. The CDR3 DNA sequence: TGTGCCAGCGGGACTAGCGGTAGGGGGTCCCAAGAGACCCAGTACTTC. The V gene is TRBV5-4, the J gene TRBJ2-5, with 11 bases fitting TRBD2. The CDR3 length is 16 residues. Looked up from germline, CDR1 is SGHNT and CDR2 is YYREEE (reference sequence). Trimming removed 7 bases from V and 1 base from J; junction bases left unmatched: 9.

This clone has a handful of counts. The rearrangement joins TRBV6-5 to TRBJ2-7; TRBD1 matches at 9 bases. The CDR3 contains 15 residues. CDR1 and CDR2 (germline): MNHEY, SVGAGI. V was pared by 2 bases and J by 3 bases, with 5 bases of the junction left unmatched. The CDR3 coding sequence is TGTGCCAGCAGTTACGGGCGACAGGGGGTCTACGAGCAGTACTTC. Encoded protein: CASSYGRQGVYEQYF.

The chain carries TRBV19 and TRBJ1-4; 7 nucleotides line up with TRBD1. The V gene's germline CDR1 is LNHDA and CDR2 SQIVND (reference sequence). The CDR3 is 15 residues long. V was pared by 8 bases and J by 0 bases, with 6 bases of the junction left unmatched. The CDR3 DNA sequence: TGTGCCAGTTCGAGGGGGCAAGCAACTAATGAAAAACTGTTTTTT. Translating gives CASSRGQATNEKLFF. The whole variable domain, filled in from reference TRBV19 and TRBJ1-4, reads DGGITQSPKYLFRKEGQNVTLSCEQNLNHDAMYWYRQDPGQGLRLIYYSQIVNDFQKGDIAEGYSVSREKKESFPLTVTSAQKNPTAFYLCASSRGQATNEKLFFGSGTQLSVL.

The chain carries TRBV7-8 and TRBJ1-1; possible D gene TRBD1, 5 bases. The CDR3 contains 14 residues. Trimming pared 1 base from V and 8 bases from J, leaving 14 bases between. Germline V gives CDR1 SGHVS, CDR2 FQNEAQ. CDR3 region: CASSLGREASEAFF. The CDR3 nucleotides are TGTGCCAGCAGCTTAGGCAGGGAAGCCTCCGAAGCTTTCTTT.

The chain is built from TRBV5-6 and TRBJ1-1; 11 nucleotides align to TRBD1. Germline V gives CDR1 SGHDT, CDR2 YYEEEE. The J segment lost 4 bases and the V segment lost 3 bases, leaving 5 bases of the junction unmatched. This CDR3 spans 15 amino acids. DNA of the CDR3: TGTGCCAGCAGCTGGGTCGGGACAGGGGGCACTGAAGCTTTCTTT. Its translation: CASSWVGTGGTEAFF.

CDR3 in amino acids: CAPPQGNEQFF. Here the CDR3 DNA reads TGTGCCCCCCCTCAGGGCAATGAGCAGTTCTTC. The J gene is TRBJ2-1, the V gene TRBV30; a weak D match, TRBD1 (5 bases). The V and J ends lost 8 bases and 6 bases respectively, with 11 bases between them. Germline V CDR1 and CDR2: GTSNPN, SVGIG (reference sequence). The CDR3 contains 11 residues.

The V and J genes are TRBV18 and TRBJ2-7, with a tentative D call TRBD2 (6 bases). Germline CDR1 reads KGHSH; CDR2 reads LQKENI. This CDR3 is built from 16 residues. The V end lost 4 bases, the J end lost 2 bases, and 18 bases lay between the germline ends. In DNA, the CDR3 is TGTGCCAGCTCACGGGGGGTCCGGGCAGTTCCCTACGAGCAGTACTTC. Translating it yields CASSRGVRAVPYEQYF.

This chain connects TRBV7-9 to TRBJ1-1; D might be TRBD1 (5 bases). This CDR3 has 14 amino acids. The germline V gene has CDR1 SEHNR and CDR2 FQNEAQ (reference sequence). Trimming removed 1 base at V and 5 bases at J, with 11 bases between. CDR3 sequence: CASSLGQGHTEAFF. For the CDR3, the DNA is TGTGCCAGCAGCTTAGGTCAGGGTCATACTGAAGCTTTCTTT.

This clone was detected only once. The chain couples TRBV7-2 to TRBJ1-5; D is ambiguous. The germline V gene encodes CDR1 SGHTA and CDR2 FQGNSA. This CDR3 comprises 13 residues. V was trimmed by 5 bases and J by 7 bases, leaving 12 bases between them. The CDR3 bases are TGTGCCAGCAGCCCCCAAGAGAGACAGCCCCAGCATTTT. Its protein is CASSPQERQPQHF.

This chain uses TRBV5-4 with TRBJ1-6, with 7 bases fitting TRBD1. CDR1 is SGHNT and CDR2 is YYREEE in the germline V gene (reference sequence). The CDR3 is 16 amino acids. With V trimmed by 0 bases and J by 4 bases, 4 bases remained unmatched. The CDR3 here is CASSLAAGGYNSPLHF. CDR3 sequence (DNA): TGTGCCAGCAGCTTGGCGGCAGGGGGTTATAATTCACCCCTCCACTTT.

The chain recombines TRBV6-1 with TRBJ2-3, with TRBD1 as a possible D gene (6 bases). V was pared by 3 bases and J by 2 bases, with 18 bases between. The CDR3 sequence is 17 residues long. Germline CDR1 and CDR2: MNHNS and SASEGT. CDR3 in amino acids: CASSDPTKGVITDTQYF. The CDR3 nucleotides are TGTGCCAGCAGTGATCCAACCAAGGGGGTCATCACAGATACGCAGTATTTT.

J is TRBJ1-1 and V is TRBV7-9, with D perhaps TRBD1 (6 bases). V lost 7 bases and J 5 bases, leaving 17 bases between the germline ends. Germline V gene sequence: CDR1 SEHNR, CDR2 FQNEAQ (reference sequence). The CDR3 loop spans 14 amino acids. CDR3 sequence (DNA): TGTGCCAGCACTAGGGGGGGGGAGGGGACTGAAGCTTTCTTT. Protein product: CASTRGGEGTEAFF.

V gene TRBV5-6 combines with J gene TRBJ2-1; 7 bases map to TRBD2. With V trimmed by 3 bases and J by 4 bases, 10 bases remained unmatched. The CDR3 has 16 residues. The germline V gene encodes CDR1 SGHDT and CDR2 YYEEEE. The CDR3 reads CASSWGPASGYNEQFF. CDR3 bases: TGTGCCAGCAGCTGGGGTCCAGCTAGCGGATACAATGAGCAGTTCTTC.

The chain has TRBV6-5 and TRBJ2-5, with 9 bases matching TRBD1. The J call may be in error: the DNA end matches TRBJ2-7 better. Germline-derived CDR1 and CDR2 are MNHEY and SVGAGI. This CDR3 region has 13 residues. The CDR3: CASRDRDRAEQYF. The CDR3 DNA reads TGTGCCAGCAGAGACCGGGACAGGGCCGAGCAGTACTTC.

V gene TRBV5-6 combines with J gene TRBJ1-1; 8 bases are a match to TRBD1. This CDR3 contains 14 residues. The V and J ends lost 6 bases and 4 bases, in that order; junction bases with no gene match: 8. Germline values: CDR1 SGHDT, CDR2 YYEEEE. In DNA, the CDR3 is TGTGCCAGCACCGGCGACAGGGGAAGCACTGAAGCTTTCTTT. Its translation: CASTGDRGSTEAFF.

V is TRBV4-1 and J is TRBJ2-1; TRBD1 agrees at 7 bases. The germline V gene encodes CDR1 MGHRA and CDR2 YSYEKL. V shed 4 bases and J 9 bases; nucleotides not matched to a gene: 15. The CDR3 runs 16 residues. The CDR3 loop reads CASSPQGTQGIAEQFF. In nucleotides, the CDR3 is TGCGCCAGCAGCCCACAGGGGACCCAGGGGATAGCTGAGCAGTTCTTC.

This clone was observed once. The chain is built from TRBV28 and TRBJ2-7, with 16 bases matching TRBD2. Germline-derived CDR1 and CDR2 are MDHEN and SYDVKM. The V segment lost 10 bases and the J segment 3 bases; nucleotides outside the gene matches: 12. The CDR3 covers 17 residues. The CDR3 region is CATLPGLAGGRGYEQYF. The CDR3 DNA is TGTGCCACCCTCCCGGGACTAGCGGGAGGGCGGGGCTACGAGCAGTACTTC.

This clone was found once. The chain links TRBV2 to TRBJ2-5; D may be TRBD2 (6 bases). TRBJ2-7 matches the DNA end more closely, so the J call is doubtful. The CDR3 totals 14 residues. In germline, CDR1 is SNHLY, CDR2 FYNNEI. The CDR3: CASSASGGPYEQYF. CDR3 DNA: TGTGCCAGCAGTGCCTCCGGGGGACCCTACGAGCAGTACTTC.

This chain links TRBV27 with TRBJ1-3; D call uncertain. Germline CDR1 is MNHEY and CDR2 is SMNVEV (reference sequence). The V and J ends lost 4 bases and 2 bases respectively, with 9 bases between them. CDR3 length equals 14 residues. The CDR3 nucleotides are TGTGCCAGCAGTTCCCCCGGGGCTGGAAACACCATATATTTT. Translated: CASSSPGAGNTIYF.

The chain employs TRBV9 and TRBJ2-3, with 8 nucleotides matching TRBD2. Germline V lookup: CDR1 SGDLS, CDR2 YYNGEE. The CDR3 spans 14 residues. The V gene end was trimmed by 3 bases and the J gene end by 8 bases; junction bases not matched to a gene: 8. The CDR3 sequence is CASSAPPLAATQYF. The CDR3, as DNA: TGTGCCAGCAGCGCCCCACCACTAGCGGCTACGCAGTATTTT.

V and J are TRBV12-5 and TRBJ1-1, with 7 bases lining up with TRBD1. The V and J ends lost 5 bases and 7 bases, in that order; junction bases with no gene match: 10. Germline-derived CDR1 and CDR2 are LGHNT and FRNRAP. The CDR3 consists of 14 residues. CDR3 DNA sequence: TGTGCTAGTGGTAAAGGACAGGTGGAGAATGAAGCTTTCTTT. Protein product: CASGKGQVENEAFF.

This rearrangement joins TRBV7-2 to TRBJ2-2, with D tentatively TRBD1 (6 bases). Germline loops: CDR1 SGHTA, CDR2 FQGNSA. The CDR3 has 16 residues. V shed 0 bases and J shed 1 base, with 9 bases lying between them. The DNA for the CDR3 is TGTGCCAGCAGCTTAGCGGGACACCTGAACACCGGGGAGCTGTTTTTT. Amino acid sequence: CASSLAGHLNTGELFF.

This chain uses TRBV5-6 with TRBJ2-7, with 8 bases fitting TRBD1. This CDR3 is built from 14 residues. The germline V gene has CDR1 SGHDT and CDR2 YYEEEE. Germline trimming cut 1 base from V and 3 bases from J; bases unmatched to any gene: 3. CDR3 DNA: TGTGCCAGCAGCTTGCGACAGGGGCTCTACGAGCAGTACTTC. Protein: CASSLRQGLYEQYF.

In this sample, this clone turned up once. The J gene is TRBJ2-7, the V gene TRBV7-9; 7 bases line up with TRBD1. Germline V gives CDR1 SEHNR, CDR2 FQNEAQ (reference sequence). J gave up 3 bases and V 5 bases, and 7 bases lay outside the gene matches. This CDR3 contains 14 residues. CDR3 residues: CASSPADRIYEQYF. The CDR3 DNA reads TGTGCCAGCAGCCCAGCGGACAGGATCTACGAGCAGTACTTC.

The genes are TRBV10-2 and TRBJ2-7; weak D call: TRBD2 (6 bases). Germline V gives CDR1 WSHSY, CDR2 SAAADI. The CDR3 runs to 16 residues. Trimming left V 6 bases short and J 3 bases short, with 21 bases between. CDR3 in amino acids: CASSPWRELNLYEQYF. CDR3 bases: TGCGCCAGCAGCCCTTGGAGGGAGCTCAACCTCTACGAGCAGTACTTC.

This clone appeared once. CDR3 residues: CASSPAIVEKLFF. Written as DNA, the CDR3 is TGTGCCAGCTCACCTGCGATAGTTGAAAAACTGTTTTTT. The genes are TRBV18 and TRBJ1-4, with no clear D. Germline CDR1 reads KGHSH; CDR2 reads LQKENI. Trimming removed 3 bases from V and 7 bases from J, with 9 bases in between. The CDR3 sequence is 13 residues long.